A single sample is the source of the 10 T cell receptor beta chains below, sequenced in a study of beta chain features in type 1 diabetes. As every portion of the isolated RNA was reverse transcribed, the sequencing read expressed TCRB transcripts. TCRdb keeps only in-frame clones here, not all; method: immunoSEQ multiplex PCR. This sample has roughly 250,000 clones, with over 8.5% found just once. The sequenced sample was naive CD4+ T cells from blood. Source of these receptors: a woman younger than 30 in good health.

V is TRBV5-1 and J is TRBJ2-1, with 7 bases aligning to TRBD1. The CDR3 has 16 residues. J gave up 9 bases and V 4 bases, and 16 bases lay outside the gene matches. The germline gives CDR1 SGHRS, CDR2 YFSETQ. Here the CDR3 reads CASSLRNPGQSGEQFF. CDR3 coding DNA: TGCGCCAGCAGCCTGCGTAATCCGGGACAGAGCGGTGAGCAGTTCTTC.

This clone was found a few times. The chain's CDR3 is CASSARDVRGYEQYF. In nucleotides, the CDR3 is TGTGCCAGCAGCGCGCGGGACGTCAGAGGCTACGAGCAGTACTTC. J is TRBJ2-7 and V is TRBV7-9, with a tentative D call TRBD2 (6 bases). In germline, CDR1 is SEHNR, CDR2 FQNEAQ (reference sequence). This CDR3 contains 15 residues. The V gene lost 5 bases and the J gene lost 3 bases, with 17 bases spanning the gap.

V gene TRBV19 combines with J gene TRBJ2-3; perhaps TRBD2 as D (6 bases). The V gene lost 5 bases and the J gene lost 2 bases, with 14 bases spanning the gap. Germline values: CDR1 LNHDA, CDR2 SQIVND (reference sequence). This CDR3 spans 15 amino acids. This CDR3 is CASSGRGENTDTQYF. The CDR3 nucleotides read TGTGCCAGTAGTGGGCGCGGGGAAAACACAGATACGCAGTATTTT.

The V call is TRBV7-9, the J call TRBJ1-1, with D possibly matching TRBD1 (6 bases). Deletions cut 4 bases from V and 5 bases from J, with 17 bases between. Germline loops: CDR1 SEHNR, CDR2 FQNEAQ (reference sequence). The CDR3 consists of 15 residues. The CDR3 nucleotides read TGTGCCAGCAGCTCCGGGTCCGGGCAGGGGACTGAAGCTTTCTTT. Its translation: CASSSGSGQGTEAFF.

This clone was picked up a small number of times. This chain links TRBV30 with TRBJ1-2, with 10 bases aligning to TRBD1. The junction had 6 bases not matched to a gene; V was cut back by 5 bases and J by 3 bases. This CDR3 contains 14 residues. From germline, CDR1 is GTSNPN and CDR2 SVGIG (reference sequence). DNA of the CDR3: TGTGCCTGGTGGAGGGACAGGGGCCACTATGGCTACACCTTC. As protein: CAWWRDRGHYGYTF.

The rearrangement uses TRBV5-1 and TRBJ1-5, with a tentative D call TRBD1 (6 bases). CDR1 SGHRS and CDR2 YFSETQ come from the germline V gene. The CDR3 runs to 14 residues. V shed 4 bases and J shed 4 bases, with 12 bases lying between them. As DNA, the CDR3 is TGCGCCAGCAGCCCCGGACAGTTAAATCAGCCCCAGCATTTT. Encoded protein: CASSPGQLNQPQHF.

This clone showed up just a few times. V and J are TRBV21-1 and TRBJ2-4; the table assigns TRBD1, which was not confirmed against the DNA. TRBV21-1 is described as a pseudogene. CDR3 length: 17 amino acids. CDR3 sequence reads: CASSEDRESWAKNIQYF. The CDR3, as DNA: TGTGCCAGCAGTGAGGACAGGGAAAGTTGGGCCAAAAACATTCAGTACTTC.

For this clone: At one end the junction does not follow the germline gene, possibly because of a read error. J is TRBJ2-5 and V is TRBV11-2; a weak D match, TRBD2 (5 bases). Germline assignment: CDR1 SGHAT and CDR2 FQNNGV. There are 13 residues in the CDR3. CDR3 coding DNA: TGTGCCAGCAGCCAAGCCCGGGAAGAGGCCCAGTACTTC. It codes for CASSQAREEAQYF.

The chain links TRBV5-1 to TRBJ2-2, with 7 bases identical to TRBD1. The germline V gene has CDR1 SGHRS and CDR2 YFSETQ. Trimming cost V 1 base and J 5 bases; bases outside gene matches: 14. CDR3 length: 18 amino acids. The CDR3: CASSLWGVVQGNTGELFF. The CDR3 coding sequence is TGCGCCAGCAGCTTGTGGGGTGTGGTACAGGGGAATACCGGGGAGCTGTTTTTT.

This clone was seen a few times. Written as DNA, the CDR3 is TGCAGCGACCGGGAGAAGCTATACGAGCAGTACTTC. It codes for CSDREKLYEQYF. The rearrangement links TRBV29-1 to TRBJ2-7; D is perhaps TRBD2 (6 bases). This CDR3 has 12 residues. Trimming shortened V by 7 bases and J by 4 bases, and 14 bases separated the two germline ends. CDR1 is SQVTM, CDR2 ANQGSEA, per germline.